This entry lists 19 T cell receptor beta chains sequenced from one sample in a study of circulating and synovial CD4+ cells in juvenile arthritis. The method was immunoSEQ multiplex PCR; TCRdb's version includes in-frame clones alone and lacks a portion of them. The table shows about 2,700 clones, with 70% to 90% occurring only once. The sequencing input was HLA-DR+ CD4+ T cells from blood. Subset: circulating pathogenic-like lymphocytes, sorted as HLA-DR+CD14-CD3+CD4+CD25low/- blood T cells. All receptors come from a human donor with juvenile idiopathic arthritis.

J is TRBJ2-5 and V is TRBV27, with D unresolved. Looked up from germline, CDR1 is MNHEY and CDR2 is SMNVEV (reference sequence). Trimming removed 4 bases from V and 2 bases from J, with 11 bases in between. The CDR3 runs 14 residues. The CDR3 protein is CASSSRIAQETQYF. DNA for the CDR3: TGTGCCAGCAGTTCTAGGATTGCTCAAGAGACCCAGTACTTC.

The CDR3 bases are TGTGCCAGCAGCCGGGACAGGGCAACCTACGAGCAGTACTTC. Translation gives CASSRDRATYEQYF. V usage is TRBV21-1 and J usage is TRBJ2-7; the table's D call of TRBD1 was not tested on the DNA. TRBV21-1 is annotated as a pseudogene. CDR3 length: 14 residues.

The rearrangement joins TRBV5-1 to TRBJ1-6; 9 nucleotides align to TRBD1. The V gene's germline CDR1 is SGHRS and CDR2 YFSETQ. This CDR3 is built from 15 residues. The V segment lost 2 bases and the J segment 8 bases; nucleotides outside the gene matches: 5. The CDR3 sequence is CASSFRQGEDSPLHF. For the CDR3, the DNA is TGCGCCAGCAGCTTTCGACAGGGGGAGGATTCACCCCTCCACTTT.

This chain links TRBV7-8 with TRBJ2-5; 8 nucleotides align to TRBD2. The tail of the sequence fits TRBJ2-7 better, so the J call may be wrong. CDR1 and CDR2 (germline): SGHVS, FQNEAQ. The CDR3 is 15 amino acids. The CDR3 protein is CASSWRGSGVGEQYF. CDR3 sequence (DNA): TGTGCCAGCAGCTGGCGGGGTAGCGGGGTGGGCGAGCAGTACTTC.

This chain links TRBV5-1 with TRBJ2-1; 10 nucleotides align to TRBD1. Germline values: CDR1 SGHRS, CDR2 YFSETQ. This CDR3 is built from 17 residues. With V trimmed by 0 bases and J by 9 bases, 12 bases remained unmatched. The CDR3 loop reads CASSLANLRQGAGEQFF. The CDR3 DNA is TGCGCCAGCAGCTTGGCCAACCTCAGACAGGGGGCTGGTGAGCAGTTCTTC.

The V call is TRBV12-5, the J call TRBJ1-1, with unresolved D. Trimming removed 4 bases from V and 2 bases from J, with 20 bases in between. CDR3 length: 17 amino acids. Germline CDR1 is LGHNT and CDR2 is FRNRAP. CDR3 sequence reads: CASGSPEGRNGNTEAFF. The CDR3 region has the DNA TGTGCTAGTGGTTCGCCTGAGGGCAGGAACGGAAACACTGAAGCTTTCTTT.

The genes are TRBV15 and TRBJ2-4; D is perhaps TRBD2 (7 bases). The germline V gene has CDR1 LNHNV and CDR2 YYDKDF (reference sequence). V gave up 1 base and J gave up 11 bases, with 12 bases separating them. The CDR3 spans 13 residues. The CDR3 DNA reads as TGTGCCACCAGCAGAGGGGGGGAGGGGGTTCAGTACTTC. It is translated as CATSRGGEGVQYF.

The rearrangement joins TRBV30 to TRBJ2-7; D not certain. V was shortened by 4 bases and J by 1 base, with 14 bases between the two germline ends. The CDR3 loop spans 14 amino acids. Germline assignment: CDR1 GTSNPN and CDR2 SVGIG (reference sequence). In DNA form, the CDR3 reads TGTGCCTGGAAACGTGGGCTGGCATCCTACGAGCAGTACTTC. Its translation: CAWKRGLASYEQYF. Full variable domain (outside the CDR3, taken from reference TRBV30 and TRBJ2-7): SQTIHQWPATLVQPVGSPLSLECTVEGTSNPNLYWYRQAAGRGLQLLFYSVGIGQISSEVPQNLSASRPQDRQFILSSKKLLLSDSGFYLCAWKRGLASYEQYFGPGTRLTVT.

The chain recombines TRBV19 with TRBJ1-2; TRBD1 matches 8 bases. Germline loops: CDR1 LNHDA, CDR2 SQIVND (reference sequence). This CDR3 is built from 15 residues. V shed 5 bases and J 4 bases; nucleotides not matched to a gene: 9. The CDR3 DNA reads as TGTGCCAGTAGTCCACAACGACAGGGGAGCTATGGCTACACCTTC. As protein: CASSPQRQGSYGYTF.

The CDR3 reads CASRTDRGLDTEAFF. The CDR3 DNA is TGTGCCAGCAGAACGGACAGGGGATTAGACACTGAAGCTTTCTTT. The V call is TRBV6-5, the J call TRBJ1-1; 9 nucleotides line up with TRBD1. The germline V gene has CDR1 MNHEY and CDR2 SVGAGI. V lost 6 bases, J lost 3 bases, and 8 bases stayed unmatched. This CDR3 region has 15 residues.

This rearrangement joins TRBV25-1 to TRBJ1-6; TRBD1 is a possible D gene (6 bases). The CDR3 totals 14 residues. Germline V gene data show CDR1 as MGHDK and CDR2 as SYGVNS. V was pared by 10 bases and J by 10 bases, with 20 bases between. CDR3 protein: CATQWGGAGSPLHF. Written as DNA, the CDR3 is TGTGCCACCCAGTGGGGGGGGGCTGGCTCACCCCTCCACTTT. Full variable domain (outside the CDR3, taken from reference TRBV25-1 and TRBJ1-6): EADIYQTPRYLVIGTGKKITLECSQTMGHDKMYWYQQDPGMELHLIHYSYGVNSTEKGDLSSESTVSRIRTEHFPLTLESARPSHTSQYLCATQWGGAGSPLHFGNGTRLTVT.

The CDR3 DNA reads as TGTGCCACCAGCGACCCGGGGATCGGGGGCTACACCTTC. This encodes CATSDPGIGGYTF. This chain joins TRBV6-4 and TRBJ1-2; D unresolved. Trimming left V 10 bases short and J 8 bases short, with 20 bases between. The CDR3 contains 13 residues. Germline V gives CDR1 MRHNA, CDR2 SNTAGT.

The chain uses TRBV4-3 and TRBJ2-1, with TRBD2 identical over 9 bases. V trimming: 1 base; J trimming: 7 bases; junction bases outside the gene matches: 5. The CDR3 sequence is 15 residues long. CDR1 and CDR2 (germline): LGHNA, YSLEER. CDR3 residues: CASSQGSGSRNEQFF. The CDR3 coding sequence is TGCGCCAGCAGCCAAGGTAGCGGGAGTCGAAATGAGCAGTTCTTC.

The gene calls are TRBV27 and TRBJ1-6; perhaps TRBD1 as D (5 bases). The CDR3 length is 14 residues. The V gene lost 3 bases and the J gene lost 9 bases, with 12 bases spanning the gap. The germline V gene encodes CDR1 MNHEY and CDR2 SMNVEV (reference sequence). CDR3 amino acids: CASSFWQGTSPLHF. CDR3 DNA: TGTGCCAGCAGTTTCTGGCAGGGTACTTCACCCCTCCACTTT.

V is TRBV11-2 and J is TRBJ1-2; TRBD1 aligns across 7 bases. Germline CDR1 and CDR2: SGHAT and FQNNGV. Unmatched junction bases numbered 12, after V lost 5 bases and J lost 0 bases. There are 17 residues in the CDR3. The CDR3 region is CASSLSSSGTANYGYTF. In DNA form, the CDR3 reads TGTGCCAGCAGCCTAAGTTCTTCCGGGACAGCTAACTATGGCTACACCTTC.

Here the CDR3 reads CASSQAPKETQYF. Written as DNA, the CDR3 is TGTGCCAGCAGCCAAGCTCCTAAAGAGACCCAGTACTTC. The chain joins TRBV14 to TRBJ2-5; D gene unclear. This CDR3 comprises 13 residues. The germline V and J ends were trimmed by 1 base and 3 bases, with 6 bases remaining between them. The germline gives CDR1 SGHDN, CDR2 FVKESK.

This chain links TRBV11-3 with TRBJ2-3; D remains ambiguous. CDR1 is SGHNT, CDR2 YENEEA, per germline. The length of the CDR3 is 13 residues. Trimming took 5 bases from V and 2 from J, leaving 8 bases between them. CDR3 region: CASSPRYTDTQYF. For the CDR3, the DNA is TGTGCCAGCAGCCCCCGGTACACAGATACGCAGTATTTT.

The chain recombines TRBV7-3 with TRBJ2-2, with 8 positions matching TRBD1. V shed 2 bases and J 3 bases; nucleotides not matched to a gene: 5. The CDR3 loop spans 16 amino acids. Germline V gene data show CDR1 as SGHTA and CDR2 as FQGTGA. CDR3 sequence reads: CASSLWTGRDTGELFF. Here the CDR3 DNA reads TGTGCCAGCAGCTTATGGACAGGGAGAGACACCGGGGAGCTGTTTTTT.

This rearrangement joins TRBV1 to TRBJ1-2; TRBD1, the table's D call, lacks a check against the DNA. TRBV1 is flagged as a pseudogene. CDR3 size: 19 residues. CDR3 sequence (DNA): TGCACCAGCAGCCAGTCGAGATGGGACAGGGGGCCCTCAAACTATGGCTACACCTTC. Translating it yields CTSSQSRWDRGPSNYGYTF.